This T cell receptor (beta chain) came from a study of CD8+CD57+ T cells in acquired aplastic anemia (dated by TCRdb to between 2018 and 2020). Background on the whole study: Extracted DNA from sorted CD4+ and CD8+ cells averaged around 3.5 ug, ranging from roughly 0.17 to 30 ug. CD8+CD57+ expansion was defined as frequency above the mean frequency observed in healthy subjects.

This clonotype was found once. No cognate antigen has been identified for it. A read error may explain this, as a much larger clone is one base away. The CDR3, cysteine through phenylalanine, is 12 amino acids long. Only the CDR3 part of the read is kept: 36 bases, read in frame from the first base. CDR1 and CDR2 were assigned from the germline V gene as SNHLY and FYNNEI. Patients chosen for sequencing had shown expansion of CD8+CD57+ cells by flow cytometry. Every patient had a diagnosis of severe acquired aplastic anemia based on International Study of Aplastic Anemia and Agranulocytosis and Camitta criteria. Patients had received no therapy at the time of blood sampling. TCR repertoires of sorted CD4+ and CD8+ blood T cells from severe aplastic anemia patients and healthy subjects were deep-sequenced in the study. Patients were enrolled in the USA under clinicaltrials.gov protocols 00001620, 01623167, 00001397, 00071045, 00081523 and 00961064. Ficoll-Paque density gradient centrifugation was used to isolate peripheral blood mononuclear cells. Before DNA was extracted, CD4+ and CD8+ T cells were sorted using either FACS or magnetic beads.

TCR beta VDJ combination and CDR3 sequence profiling used genomic DNA as the template. An Illumina HiSeq 2000 was used for TCR repertoire sequencing. The original pipeline was this. Repertoires were assessed using TRBV/TRBJ rearrangement plots, CDR3 size and DJ length profiles, and Simpson's diversity index. The most abundant DNA sequence in the deep sequencing data was defined as the immunodominant clone. CDR3 amino acid sequences were screened for sharing across subjects and compared with published repertoires and the VDJdb database. TCRdb ran its own pipeline on the public reads, namely fastp trimming at Q25 and MiXCR clone calling, and kept in-frame beta chains. Every CDR3 protein is listed once, alongside the most common genes and DNA of its rows. The V and J calls, along with clone size, are taken from TCRdb and not from the paper's own processing. The sample contains under 200,000 distinct CDR3 sequences, less than 50% of them found a single time. About 1.7% of the sample is held by the ten biggest clonotypes.

Study-wide findings and limitations: No significant difference in CD8+ Simpson's diversity was found between patients and healthy controls (P=0.060). Twenty-nine CD8+ CDR3 sequences were found in both patients and controls but appeared to be highly expressed in patients and within the immunodominant clones of the patients.

The V and J segments used are TRBV2 and TRBJ2-7; no confident D gene assignment can be made. The source material was sorted CD4+, CD8+, or CD8+CD57+ T cells (not recorded which) from PBMCs. This sequence originates from a human donor with aplastic anemia. This receptor has the CDR3 CASSFQAYGQYF. The DNA sequence is as follows: TGTGCCAGCAGTTTCCAGGCCTACGGGCAGTACTTC.